This passage covers 22 T cell receptor beta chains from one sample sequenced in a study of blood T cells in healthy people across ages. Combining a sample-barcoded 5' primer with a J-beta primer mix, a second PCR ran for about 7 to 12 cycles. TCRdb reanalysed the 5' RACE reads using MiXCR and keeps one entry per CDR3 protein. The sample holds about 730,000 distinct CDR3 sequences; 35% to 45% are singletons and the top ten take 20% to 25%. Sequencing was performed on blood. These receptors came from a woman aged 55-69 years in good health.

The genes are TRBV11-1 and TRBJ2-1; 11 positions agree with TRBD2. CDR1 is SGHAT and CDR2 is FQDESV in the germline V gene (reference sequence). The CDR3 covers 17 residues. J gave up 4 bases and V 5 bases, and 10 bases lay outside the gene matches. The CDR3 spells CASSQLLAGDLYNEQFF. CDR3 nucleotide sequence: TGTGCCAGCAGCCAATTACTAGCGGGGGACCTTTACAATGAGCAGTTCTTC. Full variable domain (rest looked up from reference TRBV11-1 and TRBJ2-1): EAEVAQSPRYKITEKSQAVAFWCDPISGHATLYWYRQILGQGPELLVQFQDESVVDDSQLPKDRFSAERLKGVDSTLKIQPAELGDSAMYLCASSQLLAGDLYNEQFFGPGTRLTVL.

V and J are TRBV7-9 and TRBJ2-7, with D possibly being TRBD1 or TRBD2 (5 bases each). Per the germline V gene, CDR1 is SEHNR and CDR2 is FQNEAQ (reference sequence). The CDR3 is made up of 15 amino acids. V was shortened by 3 bases and J by 3 bases, with 15 bases between the two germline ends. The CDR3 coding sequence is TGTGCCAGCAGCTTGACCCGGGACCGAGTCTACGAGCAGTACTTC. Amino acids: CASSLTRDRVYEQYF.

The chain employs TRBV12-3 or TRBV12-4 and TRBJ2-1; TRBD2 is a possible D gene (5 bases). This CDR3 has 15 amino acids. V lost 1 base, J lost 7 bases, and 14 bases lay in between. The CDR3, as DNA: TGTGCCAGCAGTTTAGACCAGTCCGGGGTTAATGAGCAGTTCTTC. Protein sequence: CASSLDQSGVNEQFF.

The DNA for the CDR3 is TGTGCCAGCAGGAAAGCGGCGAGCACAGATACGCAGTATTTT. This sequence encodes CASRKAASTDTQYF. This sequence joins TRBV6-2 or TRBV6-3 and TRBJ2-3; weak D call: TRBD2 (5 bases). The V end lost 6 bases, the J end lost 0 bases, and 10 bases lay between the germline ends. Germline CDR1 is MNHEY and CDR2 is SVGEGT. This CDR3 region has 14 residues.

The chain links TRBV7-9 to TRBJ1-2; D call uncertain. Trimming took 1 base from V and 4 from J, leaving 10 bases between them. From germline, CDR1 is SEHNR and CDR2 FQNEAQ (reference sequence). The CDR3 sequence is 14 residues long. As DNA, the CDR3 is TGTGCCAGCAGCTTAGGTCTGGTCCCCTATGGCTACACCTTC. Translating it yields CASSLGLVPYGYTF. The full variable domain, its missing parts supplied by reference TRBV7-9 and TRBJ1-2, is DTGVSQNPRHKITKRGQNVTFRCDPISEHNRLYWYRQTLGQGPEFLTYFQNEAQLEKSRLLSDRFSAERPKGSFSTLEIQRTEQGDSAMYLCASSLGLVPYGYTFGSGTRLTVV.

In the case of this clonotype: A clone one base away is much larger, so this may be a read error. The gene calls are TRBV18 and TRBJ2-3, with 11 bases fitting TRBD1. Losses at the gene ends were 3 bases for V and 4 bases for J; bases not matched to a gene: 3. The germline V gene has CDR1 KGHSH and CDR2 LQKENI. This CDR3 region has 15 residues. This CDR3 is CASSPGQGEPDTQYF. CDR3 DNA sequence: TGTGCCAGCTCACCGGGACAGGGGGAACCAGATACGCAGTATTTT.

V is TRBV5-1 and J is TRBJ1-4, with D tentatively TRBD1 (6 bases). Germline V gives CDR1 SGHRS, CDR2 YFSETQ. Trimming cost V 1 base and J 4 bases, with 8 bases left between them. The CDR3 length is 14 residues. The CDR3 protein is CASSLPGDNEKLFF. The CDR3 DNA reads TGCGCCAGCAGCTTGCCAGGGGATAATGAAAAACTGTTTTTT.

In this sample, this clonotype turned up a few times. The chain combines TRBV20-1 with TRBJ2-5, with 7 positions matching TRBD2. Germline CDR1 DFQATT, CDR2 SNEGSKA (reference sequence). The CDR3 extends over 14 amino acids. J lost 2 bases, V lost 2 bases, and 5 bases had no gene match. The CDR3 region is CSARSTSHQETQYF. The CDR3 coding sequence is TGCAGTGCTAGATCGACTAGCCATCAAGAGACCCAGTACTTC.

V usage is TRBV28 and J usage is TRBJ2-1; tentatively, D is TRBD2 (5 bases). The CDR3 extends over 13 amino acids. Trimming pared 8 bases from V and 3 bases from J, leaving 11 bases between. Germline assignment: CDR1 MDHEN and CDR2 SYDVKM. CDR3 sequence (DNA): TGTGCCAGCCGAGCGGCGCTCTACAATGAGCAGTTCTTC. The encoded protein is CASRAALYNEQFF.

As regards this clonotype: Relative to the germline gene, one junction end is altered; a read error may explain this. The genes are TRBV5-1 and TRBJ2-3; 9 bases line up with TRBD2. This CDR3 region has 17 residues. Germline V lookup: CDR1 SGHRS, CDR2 YFSETQ. Here the CDR3 DNA reads TGCGCCAGCAGCTCCCCTAGCGGGGAGTCTATCACAGATATGCAGTATTTT. Its translation: CASSSPSGESITDMQYF.

V gene TRBV18 combines with J gene TRBJ2-7; 12 bases line up with TRBD2. Germline CDR1 reads KGHSH; CDR2 reads LQKENI. This CDR3 contains 16 residues. The ends lost 6 bases at V and 3 bases at J; junction bases unmatched: 9. CDR3 sequence reads: CASSRLTSGGNYEQYF. DNA for the CDR3: TGTGCCAGCTCCCGATTAACTAGCGGGGGGAACTACGAGCAGTACTTC.

The rearrangement links TRBV12-3 or TRBV12-4 to TRBJ2-7; D not resolved. Trimming took off 7 bases at V and 3 bases at J, with 16 bases between the two ends. The CDR3 is 14 amino acids. The chain's CDR3 is CASTSYVWGYEQYF. CDR3 sequence (DNA): TGTGCCAGCACCAGTTATGTCTGGGGCTACGAGCAGTACTTC.

J is TRBJ1-2 and V is TRBV6-5; D perhaps matches TRBD1 (5 bases). This CDR3 is built from 15 residues. The germline CDR1 and CDR2 sequences are MNHEY and SVGAGI. With 2 bases removed from V and 1 base from J, the gap between germline ends came to 11 bases. CDR3 residues: CASSYGGALNYGYTF. In DNA, the CDR3 is TGTGCCAGCAGTTACGGGGGTGCTCTTAACTATGGCTACACCTTC.

To note about this clonotype: A read error is possible here, since a much larger clone lies one base away. J is TRBJ2-7 and V is TRBV29-1, with unresolved D. The better agreement between TRBJ2-5 and the DNA end casts doubt on the J call. Germline V CDR1 and CDR2: SQVTM, ANQGSEA. The CDR3 contains 11 residues. DNA for the CDR3: TGCAGCGTTGCGTCGCCGGAGACCCAGTACTTC. It translates to CSVASPETQYF.

The chain combines TRBV7-3 with TRBJ2-2, with D unclear. The length of the CDR3 is 16 residues. V dropped 2 bases and J dropped 2 bases, with 12 bases sitting between them. Germline V gives CDR1 SGHTA, CDR2 FQGTGA. CDR3 residues: CASSLERIDNTGELFF. In nucleotides, the CDR3 is TGTGCCAGCAGCTTAGAAAGAATCGATAACACCGGGGAGCTGTTTTTT.

The CDR3, as DNA: TGCAGTGCTAGAGATCTAGGACTAGACACCTCCTACGAGCAGTACTTC. This encodes CSARDLGLDTSYEQYF. The V and J genes are TRBV20-1 and TRBJ2-7; TRBD2 matches 7 bases. CDR3 size: 16 residues. V dropped 0 bases and J dropped 0; count of bases not matched to a gene: 8. CDR1 DFQATT and CDR2 SNEGSKA come from the germline V gene (reference sequence).

This chain connects TRBV20-1 to TRBJ2-4, with D tentatively TRBD1 or TRBD2 (5 bases each). TRBJ2-7 explains the end of the DNA better; the J call may be wrong. The germline V gene has CDR1 DFQATT and CDR2 SNEGSKA (reference sequence). The CDR3 contains 13 residues. The CDR3 spells CSVPGQALYEQYF. CDR3 bases: TGCAGTGTCCCGGGGCAGGCCCTCTACGAGCAGTACTTC.

The J gene is TRBJ2-5, the V gene TRBV27; D may be TRBD1 or TRBD2 (7 bases each). Germline CDR1 MNHEY, CDR2 SMNVEV (reference sequence). The CDR3 totals 13 residues. The V gene lost 6 bases and the J gene lost 11 bases, with 19 bases spanning the gap. The CDR3 sequence: CASRQGGVNEQYF. The CDR3 DNA reads as TGTGCCAGCAGGCAGGGGGGGGTCAATGAGCAGTACTTC.

In its sample, this clonotype was seen a few times. The CDR3 sequence: CSASEQGKETQYF. In nucleotides, the CDR3 is TGCAGTGCTAGTGAACAGGGGAAAGAGACCCAGTACTTC. The chain links TRBV20-1 to TRBJ2-5; 7 bases map to TRBD1. Trimming at V came to 3 bases and at J to 3 bases, leaving 4 bases not matched to a gene. CDR1 and CDR2 (germline): DFQATT, SNEGSKA (reference sequence). This CDR3 has 13 residues.

This clonotype has just one count. One end of the junction varies from germline; a read error may be responsible. The chain employs TRBV11-2 and TRBJ2-2; 13 bases match TRBD2. This CDR3 spans 17 amino acids. Germline V gene lookup returns CDR1 SGHAT and CDR2 FQNNGV. The CDR3 coding sequence is TGTGCCAGCAGCCCGACTAGCGGGGGGCTACTCGGGGGGGGGCTGTTTTTT. Protein product: CASSPTSGGLLGGGLFF.

This clonotype was observed a few times. The chain links TRBV6-5 to TRBJ2-7; a possible D gene is TRBD2 (6 bases). This CDR3 contains 15 residues. V was shortened by 7 bases and J by 2 bases, with 18 bases between the two germline ends. The germline gives CDR1 MNHEY, CDR2 SVGAGI. The CDR3 here is CASTSSAEGTYEQYF. CDR3 DNA: TGTGCCAGCACAAGCTCAGCGGAGGGAACCTACGAGCAGTACTTC.

This clonotype came up a few times. In nucleotides, the CDR3 is TGTGCCAGCAGCCAAGATCTTGGTAGCGGCACAGATACGCAGTATTTT. Residues: CASSQDLGSGTDTQYF. This sequence joins TRBV3-1 and TRBJ2-3; weak D call: TRBD2 (5 bases). The CDR3 is 16 amino acids. From germline, CDR1 is LGHDT and CDR2 YNNKEL (reference sequence). V dropped 0 bases and J dropped 1 base, with 11 bases sitting between them.